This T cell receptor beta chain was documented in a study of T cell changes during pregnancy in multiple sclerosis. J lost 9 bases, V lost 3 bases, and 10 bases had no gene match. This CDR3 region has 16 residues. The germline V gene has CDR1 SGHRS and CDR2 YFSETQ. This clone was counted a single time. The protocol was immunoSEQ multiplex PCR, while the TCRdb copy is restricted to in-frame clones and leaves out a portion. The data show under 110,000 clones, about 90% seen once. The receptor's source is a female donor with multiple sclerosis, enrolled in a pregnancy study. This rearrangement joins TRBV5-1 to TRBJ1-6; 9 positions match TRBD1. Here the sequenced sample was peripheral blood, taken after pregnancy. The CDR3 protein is CASSSTGTGITSPLHF. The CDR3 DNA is TGCGCCAGCAGCTCTACCGGGACAGGGATTACTTCACCCCTCCACTTT.